The 6 T cell receptor beta chains in this list originate from one sample, sequenced in a study of T cell changes during pregnancy in multiple sclerosis. Here immunoSEQ multiplex PCR was the method, and the copy in TCRdb shows in-frame clones only, minus some. The table records 56,000 or so clones, approximately 90% of them present only once. The material was peripheral blood, obtained after pregnancy. These receptors came from a female donor with multiple sclerosis, enrolled in a pregnancy study.

This chain joins TRBV5-4 and TRBJ2-5, with TRBD2 identical over 8 bases. With 4 bases clipped from V and 2 bases from J, the junction kept 7 bases outside the gene matches. The germline V gene has CDR1 SGHNT and CDR2 YYREEE (reference sequence). The CDR3 runs 15 residues. This chain's CDR3 is CASSPGGADQETQYF. The CDR3 DNA sequence: TGTGCCAGCAGCCCCGGGGGGGCTGATCAAGAGACCCAGTACTTC.

This chain connects TRBV5-4 to TRBJ2-1, with 7 positions matching TRBD2. Germline assignment: CDR1 SGHNT and CDR2 YYREEE (reference sequence). J was trimmed by 4 bases and V by 4 bases; bases with no gene match: 11. There are 16 residues in the CDR3. The CDR3 DNA reads as TGTGCCAGCAGCCTACCGACTTGGGGGGGTTACAATGAGCAGTTCTTC. Translating it yields CASSLPTWGGYNEQFF.

This clone was observed a single time. This chain connects TRBV2 to TRBJ2-5; D perhaps matches TRBD2 (7 bases). CDR1 and CDR2 from the germline V gene are SNHLY and FYNNEI. V was trimmed by 4 bases and J by 4 bases, leaving 10 bases between them. This CDR3 comprises 13 residues. The CDR3 DNA follows: TGTGCCAGCAGTGGAGGGGGGGGAGAGACCCAGTACTTC. Translated: CASSGGGGETQYF. The whole variable domain, filled in from reference TRBV2 and TRBJ2-5, reads EPEVTQTPSHQVTQMGQEVILRCVPISNHLYFYWYRQILGQKVEFLVSFYNNEISEKSEIFDDQFSVERPDGSNFTLKIRSTKLEDSAMYFCASSGGGGETQYFGPGTRLLVL.

The chain is built from TRBV20-1 and TRBJ1-2, with 7 bases aligning to TRBD1. CDR3 size: 10 residues. Germline V gene lookup returns CDR1 DFQATT and CDR2 SNEGSKA (reference sequence). J lost 8 bases, V lost 8 bases, and 5 bases had no gene match. CDR3 protein: CSSTGWGYTF. The CDR3, as DNA: TGCAGTTCGACAGGGTGGGGCTACACCTTC.

The CDR3 spells CASNLQAPNYGYTF. DNA for the CDR3: TGTGCCAGCAATCTACAGGCCCCTAACTATGGCTACACCTTC. V and J are TRBV7-9 and TRBJ1-2, with a tentative D call TRBD1 (5 bases). CDR1 is SEHNR and CDR2 is FQNEAQ in the germline V gene (reference sequence). Between the trimmed V and J ends, which lost 7 bases and 0 bases, there was a span of 12 bases. The CDR3 contains 14 residues.

The chain employs TRBV27 and TRBJ2-1; 14 bases map to TRBD2. After removal of 1 base from V and 5 bases from J, the junction contained 4 bases not matched to a gene. CDR1 is MNHEY, CDR2 SMNVEV, per germline (reference sequence). The CDR3 spans 17 residues. The DNA for the CDR3 is TGTGCCAGCAGTTTATTCCGGACTAGCGGGGGGCACAATGAGCAGTTCTTC. Protein: CASSLFRTSGGHNEQFF.